These 19 T cell receptor beta chains were sequenced from one sample in a study of long-term antiretroviral therapy in people with HIV. The assay used was immunoSEQ (version v3.0), run at survey level. Only in-frame clones appear in the TCRdb table, and some are missing; sequencing was by immunoSEQ multiplex PCR. The sample yields more than 25,000 clones, approximately 79% seen once. The starting material was unsorted PBMCs, obtained 2.1 years after starting antiretroviral therapy. The receptors shown here come from a man aged 30 to 39 with HIV.

This chain links TRBV5-1 with TRBJ1-5; unclear D gene. The V and J ends lost 0 bases and 6 bases respectively, with 16 bases between them. Germline CDR1 SGHRS, CDR2 YFSETQ. CDR3 length equals 16 residues. CDR3 nucleotide sequence: TGCGCCAGCAGCTTGGCCGGGCCAATGCCCGGTCAGCCCCAGCATTTT. Translating it yields CASSLAGPMPGQPQHF.

This clone showed up just once. The V gene is TRBV6-5, the J gene TRBJ1-2; TRBD1 aligns across 7 bases. The CDR3 is 15 residues long. The V gene end was trimmed by 5 bases and the J gene end by 2 bases; junction bases not matched to a gene: 8. Germline V CDR1 and CDR2: MNHEY, SVGAGI. The CDR3 sequence is CASSPVSTGNYGYTF. CDR3 coding DNA: TGTGCCAGCAGTCCTGTCTCGACAGGGAACTATGGCTACACCTTC.

This rearrangement joins TRBV19 to TRBJ1-5, with D unclear. Germline CDR1 LNHDA, CDR2 SQIVND (reference sequence). Trimming pared 0 bases from V and 1 base from J, leaving 13 bases between. This CDR3 has 17 amino acids. CDR3 in amino acids: CASSIDYRGQSNQPQHF. The CDR3, as DNA: TGTGCCAGTAGTATAGATTACCGGGGTCAGAGCAATCAGCCCCAGCATTTT.

The V gene is TRBV5-8, the J gene TRBJ1-5; D gene uncertain. The CDR3 has 14 amino acids. Trimming pared 4 bases from V and 1 base from J, leaving 9 bases between. Germline CDR1 SGHTS, CDR2 YDEGEE. The CDR3 sequence is CASSDVLSNQPQHF. CDR3 DNA: TGTGCCAGCAGCGACGTGTTGAGCAATCAGCCCCAGCATTTT.

The genes are TRBV5-1 and TRBJ2-3, with 10 bases fitting TRBD2. Germline V CDR1 and CDR2: SGHRS, YFSETQ. The CDR3 totals 16 residues. J was trimmed by 1 base and V by 7 bases; bases with no gene match: 9. CDR3 loop: CASGTSADTRTDTQYF. The DNA for the CDR3 is TGCGCCAGCGGGACTAGCGCGGACACTCGCACAGATACGCAGTATTTT. Full variable domain (rest looked up from reference TRBV5-1 and TRBJ2-3): KAGVTQTPRYLIKTRGQQVTLSCSPISGHRSVSWYQQTPGQGLQFLFEYFSETQRNKGNFPGRFSGRQFSNSRSEMNVSTLELGDSALYLCASGTSADTRTDTQYFGPGTRLTVL.

This clone turned up a few times. The genes are TRBV7-9 and TRBJ2-7, with a weak D call TRBD1 (6 bases). The V end lost 5 bases, the J end lost 4 bases, and 12 bases lay between the germline ends. This CDR3 is 13 amino acids long. Germline V gives CDR1 SEHNR, CDR2 FQNEAQ (reference sequence). CDR3 region: CASSVRQGYEQYF. The CDR3 coding sequence is TGTGCCAGCAGCGTTAGGCAGGGGTACGAGCAGTACTTC.

The chain has TRBV20-1 and TRBJ2-1; 10 positions match TRBD2. The CDR3 is 11 residues long. Germline CDR1 reads DFQATT; CDR2 reads SNEGSKA (reference sequence). The CDR3 sequence: CSTSGTGEQFF. The CDR3 DNA reads as TGCTCTACTAGCGGGACTGGTGAGCAGTTCTTC.

The V call is TRBV5-3, the J call TRBJ2-3, with 7 bases matching TRBD1. TRBV5-3 is treated as an ORF (open reading frame) with a function not yet certain. With 4 bases clipped from V and 5 bases from J, the junction kept 7 bases outside the gene matches. This CDR3 is built from 14 residues. Here the CDR3 reads CARSPTGNEDTQYF. CDR3 nucleotide sequence: TGTGCCAGAAGCCCGACAGGGAATGAAGATACGCAGTATTTT.

The CDR3 DNA is TGCGCCAGCAGCTTGGTCCTGGCGGGGGGGCCAGATACGCAGTATTTT. Its translation is CASSLVLAGGPDTQYF. The chain combines TRBV5-1 with TRBJ2-3; 9 bases agree with TRBD2. This CDR3 spans 16 amino acids. Germline V CDR1 and CDR2: SGHRS, YFSETQ. V shed 0 bases and J 4 bases; nucleotides not matched to a gene: 6.

The chain links TRBV15 to TRBJ2-1, with TRBD1 as a possible D gene (6 bases). The CDR3 extends over 15 amino acids. CDR1 is LNHNV, CDR2 YYDKDF, per germline (reference sequence). Trimming cost V 0 bases and J 8 bases, with 14 bases left between them. This CDR3 reads CATSRDASPGDEQFF. The DNA of the CDR3 is TGTGCCACCAGCAGAGATGCGAGCCCAGGGGATGAGCAGTTCTTC.

Concerning this clone: The sample has other DNA sequences that encode this CDR3 too. CDR3 bases: TGCGCCAGCAGCTTGGGGGGGGCGGCTAACTATGGCTACACCTTC. It is translated as CASSLGGAANYGYTF. The V gene is TRBV5-1, the J gene TRBJ1-2, with D tentatively TRBD1 (6 bases). Trimming took off 0 bases at V and 0 bases at J, with 9 bases between the two ends. CDR3 length: 15 amino acids. Germline values: CDR1 SGHRS, CDR2 YFSETQ.

The chain recombines TRBV5-1 with TRBJ1-2, with D possibly TRBD1 on 6 matching bases. The V end lost 4 bases, the J end lost 8 bases, and 12 bases lay between the germline ends. Germline loops: CDR1 SGHRS, CDR2 YFSETQ. The CDR3 extends over 12 amino acids. This chain's CDR3 is CASSTGPSGYTF. The CDR3 bases are TGCGCCAGCAGCACAGGGCCGTCCGGCTACACCTTC.

The chain carries TRBV5-1 and TRBJ1-5; D is uncertain. Germline V gene data show CDR1 as SGHRS and CDR2 as YFSETQ. The V and J ends lost 0 bases and 4 bases respectively, with 8 bases between them. The CDR3 is 14 residues long. The CDR3 reads CASSLEVGNQPQHF. CDR3 DNA sequence: TGCGCCAGCAGCTTGGAAGTGGGGAATCAGCCCCAGCATTTT.

The chain has TRBV7-9 and TRBJ2-3; no clear D gene. In germline, CDR1 is SEHNR, CDR2 FQNEAQ (reference sequence). The CDR3 covers 14 residues. The ends were cut back, 1 base at V and 1 base at J, with 6 bases in the middle. The CDR3 nucleotides are TGTGCCAGCAGCTTAGACACAGGCACAGATACGCAGTATTTT. Its translation: CASSLDTGTDTQYF.

The chain employs TRBV5-1 and TRBJ2-7, with 7 positions matching TRBD1. V was clipped by 4 bases and J by 1 base; unmatched bases: 5. The CDR3 totals 14 residues. Germline CDR1 reads SGHRS; CDR2 reads YFSETQ. The DNA of the CDR3 is TGCGCCAGCAGCACAGGGGTGGGTTCCTACGAGCAGTACTTC. As protein: CASSTGVGSYEQYF.

The V gene is TRBV7-2, the J gene TRBJ1-4; no firm D call. Trimming pared 1 base from V and 8 bases from J, leaving 11 bases between. This CDR3 has 14 amino acids. CDR1 is SGHTA, CDR2 FQGNSA, per germline. The CDR3 region is CASSLEWGREKLFF. CDR3 nucleotide sequence: TGTGCCAGCAGCTTAGAATGGGGTCGGGAAAAACTGTTTTTT.

The chain links TRBV28 to TRBJ1-6, with TRBD1 identical over 7 bases. The V segment lost 7 bases and the J segment 9 bases; nucleotides outside the gene matches: 12. The germline V gene encodes CDR1 MDHEN and CDR2 SYDVKM. CDR3 length: 15 residues. This chain's CDR3 is CASKRKDREGSPLHF. CDR3 nucleotide sequence: TGTGCCAGCAAACGCAAAGACAGGGAAGGTTCACCCCTCCACTTT.

This chain connects TRBV15 to TRBJ1-5, with TRBD1 identical over 7 bases. This CDR3 spans 15 amino acids. Germline-derived CDR1 and CDR2 are LNHNV and YYDKDF (reference sequence). Germline trimming cut 4 bases from V and 1 base from J; bases unmatched to any gene: 4. In nucleotides, the CDR3 is TGTGCCACCAGCAAGATGGACAGGAGCAATCAGCCCCAGCATTTT. Translating gives CATSKMDRSNQPQHF.

The chain combines TRBV11-3 with TRBJ2-1, with 10 positions matching TRBD2. CDR1 and CDR2 from the germline V gene are SGHNT and YENEEA. V lost 1 base and J lost 2; bases outside the gene matches: 2. The CDR3 sequence is 16 residues long. CDR3 coding DNA: TGTGCCAGCAGCTTAGCCCTAGCGGGGGCCTACAATGAGCAGTTCTTC. It is translated as CASSLALAGAYNEQFF.